A single sample is the source of the 10 T cell receptor beta chains below, sequenced in a study of blood T cell repertoires in COVID-19. Sequencing was performed with immunoSEQ multiplex PCR; in TCRdb, only in-frame clones are kept and a portion is missing. The sample lists approximately 44,000 clones, around 86% seen once, with about 8.6% in the top ten. Material: peripheral blood. The receptors shown here come from a man aged 55 to 70 with active COVID-19.

J is TRBJ2-7 and V is TRBV10-3, with D maybe TRBD2 (6 bases). V was cut by 7 bases and J by 2 bases, with 12 bases left in between. The CDR3 runs 13 residues. The germline gives CDR1 ENHRY, CDR2 SYGVKD. CDR3 DNA sequence: TGTGCCATCACCCAAGGCGGGGCCTACGAGCAGTACTTC. Protein: CAITQGGAYEQYF.

This clone has just one count. CDR3: CASSPAGDFYGYTF. The DNA of the CDR3 is TGTGCCAGCTCACCCGCGGGGGACTTCTATGGCTACACCTTC. The rearrangement links TRBV18 to TRBJ1-2; tentative D call: TRBD1 (5 bases). From germline, CDR1 is KGHSH and CDR2 LQKENI. Trimming removed 3 bases from V and 4 bases from J, with 12 bases in between. CDR3 length: 14 amino acids. Complete variable domain (other parts from reference TRBV18 and TRBJ1-2): NAGVMQNPRHLVRRRGQEARLRCSPMKGHSHVYWYRQLPEEGLKFMVYLQKENIIDESGMPKERFSAEFPKEGPSILRIQQVVRGDSAAYFCASSPAGDFYGYTFGSGTRLTVV.

The chain uses TRBV18 and TRBJ1-5; no clear D gene. Trimming took off 3 bases at V and 0 bases at J, with 6 bases between the two ends. Looked up from germline, CDR1 is KGHSH and CDR2 is LQKENI. CDR3 length equals 14 residues. CDR3: CASSPGFSNQPQHF. The CDR3 DNA reads as TGTGCCAGCTCACCCGGGTTTAGCAATCAGCCCCAGCATTTT.

This sequence joins TRBV3-1 (or the pseudogene TRBV3-2) and TRBJ2-7, with a weak D call TRBD2 (6 bases). Germline CDR1 and CDR2: LGHDT and YNNKEL (reference sequence). V lost 1 base, J lost 6 bases, and 10 bases lay in between. The CDR3 loop spans 13 amino acids. DNA of the CDR3: TGTGCCAGCAGCCAAGGGACTAATCCCGAGCAGTACTTC. Encoded protein: CASSQGTNPEQYF.

This rearrangement joins TRBV29-1 to TRBJ2-7, with 12 nucleotides matching TRBD1. The V segment lost 4 bases and the J segment 7 bases; nucleotides outside the gene matches: 8. Per germline, CDR1 SQVTM and CDR2 ANQGSEA. The CDR3 consists of 14 residues. CDR3 sequence reads: CSVVEGTGGKEQYF. CDR3 DNA: TGCAGCGTTGTGGAGGGGACAGGGGGCAAAGAGCAGTACTTC.

The chain joins TRBV12-3 or TRBV12-4 to TRBJ1-2, with a tentative D call TRBD1 (5 bases). Deletions cut 2 bases from V and 5 bases from J, with 9 bases between. There are 13 residues in the CDR3. CDR3 coding DNA: TGTGCCAGCAGTTTAATGACAGAATATGGCTACACCTTC. This gives the protein CASSLMTEYGYTF.

The chain recombines TRBV19 with TRBJ2-5; D perhaps matches TRBD2 (6 bases). CDR1 and CDR2 from the germline V gene are LNHDA and SQIVND (reference sequence). The CDR3 extends over 15 amino acids. The V end lost 4 bases, the J end lost 5 bases, and 17 bases lay between the germline ends. CDR3 nucleotide sequence: TGTGCCAGTAGTACCGGGCCCCTCCGGGGGGAGACCCAGTACTTC. Translation gives CASSTGPLRGETQYF.

The chain combines TRBV29-1 with TRBJ1-2, with D tentatively TRBD1 (5 bases). Between the trimmed V and J ends, which lost 3 bases and 0 bases, there was a span of 8 bases. This CDR3 has 13 amino acids. The germline CDR1 and CDR2 sequences are SQVTM and ANQGSEA. The CDR3 DNA is TGCAGCGTTGACAGGGCCTCTAACTATGGCTACACCTTC. Protein product: CSVDRASNYGYTF. Filled out from reference TRBV29-1 and TRBJ1-2, the complete variable domain reads SAVISQKPSRDICQRGTSLTIQCQVDSQVTMMFWYRQQPGQSLTLIATANQGSEATYESGFVIDKFPISRPNLTFSTLTVSNMSPEDSSIYLCSVDRASNYGYTFGSGTRLTVV.

This chain uses TRBV7-2 with TRBJ1-2; 7 nucleotides agree with TRBD1. J was trimmed by 8 bases and V by 1 base; bases with no gene match: 7. Germline CDR1 is SGHTA and CDR2 is FQGNSA. The CDR3 runs 14 residues. The CDR3 bases are TGTGCCAGCAGCTTAGTCCAGGGGGTGGAAGGCTACACCTTC. It translates to CASSLVQGVEGYTF.

The chain couples TRBV29-1 to TRBJ2-5, with TRBD1 matching 7 bases. Germline V gene lookup returns CDR1 SQVTM and CDR2 ANQGSEA. This CDR3 region has 14 residues. CDR3 coding DNA: TGCATCAGATACCCCTCGGCCCGAACAGGGGACCAGTACTTC. Its protein is CIRYPSARTGDQYF.